These T cell receptor beta chains were read from a single sample in a study of identical twins. TCRdb independently ran MiXCR on the 5' RACE reads; one entry per CDR3 protein. The sample contains around 1.7 million distinct CDR3 sequences, less than 35% of which appear only once. Sequencing used cord blood. The source is a newborn girl in good health. Each CDR3 is given with its conserved first and last residue. D genes are given only for firm matches. Clone size is given for some rows only: seen once, a few or many times, or a class if the clone is expanded.

cdr3_length clone_size j_call v_call d_call cdr3_nt cdr3_aa
16 few TRBJ1-5 TRBV18 TRBD1 TGTGCCAGCTCATCTGGGACAGGCCATAGCAATCAGCCCCAGCATTTT CASSSGTGHSNQPQHF
14 few TRBJ2-2 TRBV2 . TGTGCCAGCAGTGAATGGGGGTTGACCGGGGAGCTGTTTTTT CASSEWGLTGELFF
17 . TRBJ2-7 TRBV28 TRBD2 TGTGCCAGCAGTTTATCGGTCTGGCGGGAGGGCTCCTACGAGCAGTACTTC CASSLSVWREGSYEQYF
16 . TRBJ1-2 TRBV15 . TGTGCCACCAGCCATATACGAATGGGTTTAGGGAATGGCTACACCTTC CATSHIRMGLGNGYTF
15 once TRBJ2-7 TRBV5-1 TRBD2 TGCGCCAGCAGCTTGAGGCGGGGGGATTACAATGAGCAGTACTTC CASSLRRGDYNEQYF
15 . TRBJ2-7 TRBV29-1 TRBD2 TGCAGCGTTCGGTTGGGACTAGTGACGGGGTACGAGCAGTACTTC CSVRLGLVTGYEQYF
19 few TRBJ2-3 TRBV2 TRBD2 TGTGCCAGCAGCCGAATAGGCCTAGCGGGAGGGCCTCGCACAGATACGCAGTATTTT CASSRIGLAGGPRTDTQYF
16 few TRBJ2-1 TRBV11-2 . TGTGCCAGCAGCTTACGGGGTAGAAGTAGCGGACCCGAGCAGTTCTTC CASSLRGRSSGPEQFF
15 few TRBJ1-6 TRBV5-1 TRBD1 TGCGCCAGCAGCTTGGCCGGGACAGCATCCTCACCCCTCCACTTT CASSLAGTASSPLHF
18 . TRBJ2-3 TRBV4-2 TRBD2 TGTGCCAGCAGCCAAGGCGTTTTGGGACTAGCGGGTAGAGATACGCAGTATTTT CASSQGVLGLAGRDTQYF
14 few TRBJ1-5 TRBV12-3/TRBV12-4 . TGTGCCAGCAGTTTGAGTACACTCAATCAGCCCCAGCATTTT CASSLSTLNQPQHF
16 . TRBJ2-1 TRBV10-3 . TGTGCCATCAGTGAAGAGGGGCCTAGCTCCTACAATGAGCAGTTCTTC CAISEEGPSSYNEQFF
12 . TRBJ2-3 TRBV20-1 . TGCAGTGCTGGCCTTACCCGGGACACGGAGTATTTT CSAGLTRDTEYF
14 many TRBJ1-1 TRBV5-1 . TGCGCCAGCAGCTTGAGTGGAATGAACACTGAAGCTTTCTTT CASSLSGMNTEAFF
15 . TRBJ1-5 TRBV28 . TGTGCCAGCAGTTTACGGTGGGGGTTGAGTCAGCCCCAGCATTTT CASSLRWGLSQPQHF
16 few TRBJ2-3 TRBV5-1 . TGCGCCAGCAGCTTGAATCTAGCGCCTTACACAGATACGCAGTATTTT CASSLNLAPYTDTQYF
11 . TRBJ1-1 TRBV7-2 TRBD1 TGTGCCAGCAGCTTACAGGGGGTAGCTTTCTTT CASSLQGVAFF
14 . TRBJ1-4 TRBV2 . TGTGCCAGCAGTGCCGGGGGTTCGAATGAAAAACTGTTTTTT CASSAGGSNEKLFF
11 few TRBJ2-3 TRBV5-1 . TGCGCCAGTTTTAACACAGATACGCAGTATTTT CASFNTDTQYF
15 few TRBJ2-1 TRBV27 TRBD2 TGTGCCAGCAGTTTATGGGGGGGAATTACAGATGAGCAGTTCTTC CASSLWGGITDEQFF
14 few TRBJ1-6 TRBV2 . TGTGCCAGCAGTGCTACAGGTCCAAATTCACCCCTCCACTTT CASSATGPNSPLHF
16 few TRBJ1-4 TRBV20-1 . TGCAGTGCTAGAGCGGGGAACAGGGCAACTAATGAAAAACTGTTTTTT CSARAGNRATNEKLFF
16 . TRBJ2-7 TRBV27 . TGTGCCAGCAGTTCCCAGTGGGTAAAGCGGTCCTACGAGCAGTACTTC CASSSQWVKRSYEQYF
18 once TRBJ1-5 TRBV20-1 . TGCAGTGCTAGAGATGAGGGGAATGGGCCATATAGCAATCAGCCCCAGCATTTT CSARDEGNGPYSNQPQHF
13 . TRBJ2-7 TRBV20-1 . TGCAGTGCTAGCCCGGGGCTTAGCCACGAGCAGTACTTC CSASPGLSHEQYF
18 . TRBJ2-4 TRBV7-2 TRBD2 TGTGCCAGCAGCCTATACGGGACTAGCGGGGGGGCGGTAAACATTCAGTACTTC CASSLYGTSGGAVNIQYF
15 . TRBJ1-5 TRBV28 . TGTGCCAGCAGTTTATGGCGGGGGCCCAATCAGCCCCAGCATTTT CASSLWRGPNQPQHF
15 . TRBJ1-4 TRBV15 . TGTGCCACCAGCAGAGATAGACAGTTGGGTGAAAAACTGTTTTTT CATSRDRQLGEKLFF
16 . TRBJ2-2 TRBV3-1 TRBD1 TGTGCCAGCAGCCAACGCGACAGGGCGCCCACCGGGGAGCTGTTTTTT CASSQRDRAPTGELFF
16 few TRBJ2-6 TRBV28 . TGTGCCAGCAGTTGGACCCCTGGGGCTGGGGCCAACGTCCTGACTTTC CASSWTPGAGANVLTF
14 . TRBJ1-5 TRBV25-1 TRBD1 TGTGCCAGCCGCGGACAGGGAGCCAATCAGCCCCAGCATTTT CASRGQGANQPQHF
16 . TRBJ2-7 TRBV5-1 . TGCGCCAACAGCTGGGAGTACCGGACAGACTCCTACGAGCAGTACTTC CANSWEYRTDSYEQYF
18 few TRBJ2-5 TRBV7-2 . TGTGCCAGCAGCTTAGTATATCTCTCCCGGGGTCCAAAAGAGACCCAGTACTTC CASSLVYLSRGPKETQYF
16 . TRBJ2-1 TRBV6-6 TRBD2 TGTGCCAGCAGTCCGGGACTAGCGCCGTCCGGGAACATTCAGTTCTTC CASSPGLAPSGNIQFF
16 many TRBJ2-1 TRBV7-9 TRBD2 TGTGCCAGCAGCTTAGGGGGACTAGCGGTTTACAATGAGCAGTTCTTC CASSLGGLAVYNEQFF
16 few TRBJ1-6 TRBV9 . TGTGCCAGCAGCGGCTCGTCAGTTCCCTATAATTCACCCCTCCACTTT CASSGSSVPYNSPLHF
11 . TRBJ2-7 TRBV6-6 . TGTTCCAGCAGGAGGGCCTACGAGCAGTACTTC CSSRRAYEQYF
16 few TRBJ2-3 TRBV5-5 TRBD2 TGTGCCAGCAGCTTGGCTCCTAGCGGGGGGCCAGATACGCAGTATTTT CASSLAPSGGPDTQYF
13 . TRBJ1-1 TRBV20-1 . TGCAGTGCCCTGACAGCTCCCCTCACTGAAGCTTTCTTT CSALTAPLTEAFF
17 . TRBJ2-5 TRBV7-2 TRBD2 TGTGCCAGCAGCTTGGCCAGACTAGCGGCACTCCAAGGGACCCAGTACTTC CASSLARLAALQGTQYF
15 . TRBJ2-7 TRBV11-2 . TGTGCCAGCAGCCCGGGCTATCCCTTAGGAAATGAGCAGTACTTC CASSPGYPLGNEQYF
13 . TRBJ2-7 TRBV28 TRBD2 TGTGCCAGCAACCCTAGCGGGATCGATGAGCAGTACTTC CASNPSGIDEQYF
15 . TRBJ2-1 TRBV29-1 . TGCAGCGTTGAAGATCGATCTCTAACCTACAATGAGCAGTTCTTC CSVEDRSLTYNEQFF
12 . TRBJ2-3 TRBV11-2 . TGTGCCAGCAGCCCGGGGGCTTATACGCAGTATTTT CASSPGAYTQYF
15 once TRBJ2-7 TRBV20-1 TRBD2 TGCAGTGCTCAGACTAGCCATACCACCTACAATGAGCAGTACTTC CSAQTSHTTYNEQYF
17 few TRBJ1-2 TRBV12-3/TRBV12-4 TRBD1 TGTGCCAGCAGTTTAGATCCCGGGACAGGGAGGCGCTATGGCTACACCTTC CASSLDPGTGRRYGYTF
15 . TRBJ2-1 TRBV4-2 TRBD2 TGTGCCAGCAGCCAGACTAGCGGGAGAATTCATGAGCAGTTCTTC CASSQTSGRIHEQFF
16 . TRBJ1-5 TRBV12-3/TRBV12-4 . TGTGCCAGCAGTTTGGTTTCAGGGGAAGGCAATCAGCCCCAGCATTTT CASSLVSGEGNQPQHF
16 . TRBJ2-7 TRBV25-1 TRBD2 TGTGCCAGCAGTGGACTAGGGCGGGAGGGGACCTACGAGCAGTACTTC CASSGLGREGTYEQYF
15 few TRBJ2-3 TRBV20-1 . TGCAGTGCTAGGATTGCTGGCAGCGGCTCAGATACGCAGTATTTT CSARIAGSGSDTQYF
15 . TRBJ2-7 TRBV3-1 . TGTGCCAGCAGCCAAGAACTACTCTCCTACAATGAGCAGTACTTC CASSQELLSYNEQYF